This T cell receptor beta chain was obtained from a study of blood T cell repertoires in COVID-19. Background on the study: Acute and convalescent COVID-19 specimens originated in the United States, Italy and Spain.

The J segment lost 4 bases and the V segment lost 4 bases, leaving 13 bases of the junction unmatched. The CDR3 is 17 residues long. Germline-derived CDR1 and CDR2 are MGHRA and YSYEKL. Sequenced by immunoSEQ multiplex PCR; TCRdb stores in-frame clones only, minus some. The repertoire has a few hundred thousand clones, 80% to 90% of them found once; the top ten carry over 2%. The participants were between about 18 and 95 years old and came from under 25 US areas. Assignment of participants to cohorts was predicated upon participant-reported clinical history. The sequence came from a man in his thirties or forties who had recovered from COVID-19. This chain links TRBV4-1 with TRBJ1-2; TRBD1 matches 9 bases. Sample: PBMCs or T cells enriched from blood (not recorded which). The CDR3 DNA reads as TGCGCCAGCAGCCGATCGAATGAACAGGGGGCGTCCTATGGCTACACCTTC. Its protein product is CASSRSNEQGASYGYTF.